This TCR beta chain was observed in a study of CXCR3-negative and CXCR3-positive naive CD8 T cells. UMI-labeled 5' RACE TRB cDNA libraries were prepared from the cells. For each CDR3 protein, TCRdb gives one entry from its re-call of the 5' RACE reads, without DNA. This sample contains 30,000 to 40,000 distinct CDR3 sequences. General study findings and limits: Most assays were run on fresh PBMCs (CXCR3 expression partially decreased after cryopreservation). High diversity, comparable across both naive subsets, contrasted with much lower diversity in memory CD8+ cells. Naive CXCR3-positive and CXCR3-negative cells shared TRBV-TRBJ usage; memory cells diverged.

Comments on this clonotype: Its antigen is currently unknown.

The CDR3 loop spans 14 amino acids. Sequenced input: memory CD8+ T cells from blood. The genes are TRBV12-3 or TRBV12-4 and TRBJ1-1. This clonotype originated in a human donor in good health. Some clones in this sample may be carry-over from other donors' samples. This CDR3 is CASSLSRVNTEAFF.